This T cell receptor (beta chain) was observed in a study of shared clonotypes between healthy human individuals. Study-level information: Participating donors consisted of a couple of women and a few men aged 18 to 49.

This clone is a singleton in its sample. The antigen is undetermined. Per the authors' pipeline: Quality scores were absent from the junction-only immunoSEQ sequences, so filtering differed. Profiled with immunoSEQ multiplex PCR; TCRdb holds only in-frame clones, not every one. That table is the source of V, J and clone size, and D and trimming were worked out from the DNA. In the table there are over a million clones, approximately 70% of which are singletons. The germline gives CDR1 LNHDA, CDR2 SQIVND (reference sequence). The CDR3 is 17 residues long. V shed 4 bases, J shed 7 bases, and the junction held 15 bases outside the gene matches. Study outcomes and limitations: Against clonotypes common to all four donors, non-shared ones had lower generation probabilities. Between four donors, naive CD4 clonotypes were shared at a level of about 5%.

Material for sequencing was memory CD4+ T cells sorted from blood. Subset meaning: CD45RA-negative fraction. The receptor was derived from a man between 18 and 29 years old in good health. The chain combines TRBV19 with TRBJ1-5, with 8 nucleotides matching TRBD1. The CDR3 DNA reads TGTGCCAGTAGTAATATGGGGGCGACAGGGGTTGGGCAGCCCCAGCATTTT. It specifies CASSNMGATGVGQPQHF.